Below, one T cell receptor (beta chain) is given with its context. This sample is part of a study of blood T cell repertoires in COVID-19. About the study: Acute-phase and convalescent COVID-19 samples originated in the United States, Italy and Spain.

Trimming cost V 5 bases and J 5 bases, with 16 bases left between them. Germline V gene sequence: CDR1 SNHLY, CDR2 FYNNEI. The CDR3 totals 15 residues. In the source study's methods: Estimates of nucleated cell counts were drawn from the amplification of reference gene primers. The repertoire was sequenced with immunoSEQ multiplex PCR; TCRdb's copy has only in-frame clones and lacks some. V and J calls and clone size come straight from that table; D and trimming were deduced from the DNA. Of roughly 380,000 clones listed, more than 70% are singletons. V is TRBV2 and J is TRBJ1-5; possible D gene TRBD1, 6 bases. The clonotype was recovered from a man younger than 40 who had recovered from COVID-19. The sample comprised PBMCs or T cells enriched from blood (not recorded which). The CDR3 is CASSRGHTNYQPQHF. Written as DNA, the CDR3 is TGTGCCAGCAGTAGGGGACATACAAATTATCAGCCCCAGCATTTT.